What follows are 8 T cell receptor beta chains derived from one specimen sequenced in a study of blood T cell repertoires in COVID-19. Only in-frame clones appear in the TCRdb table, and some are missing; sequencing was by immunoSEQ multiplex PCR. The sample includes a few hundred thousand clones, more than 75% of them seen just once. The sequenced sample was peripheral blood. These receptors came from a woman in her 30s who had recovered from COVID-19.

This clone was seen a few times. The sample holds other DNA sequences that translate to the same CDR3. The rearrangement links TRBV19 to TRBJ1-3, with a possible D match to TRBD1 (6 bases). CDR1 and CDR2 from the germline V gene are LNHDA and SQIVND (reference sequence). V shed 2 bases and J shed 2 bases, with 7 bases lying between them. The CDR3 covers 14 residues. CDR3 protein: CASSIPGAGNTIYF. CDR3 coding DNA: TGTGCCAGTAGTATACCAGGGGCTGGAAACACCATATATTTT. Drawing the rest from reference TRBV19 and TRBJ1-3, the complete variable domain is DGGITQSPKYLFRKEGQNVTLSCEQNLNHDAMYWYRQDPGQGLRLIYYSQIVNDFQKGDIAEGYSVSREKKESFPLTVTSAQKNPTAFYLCASSIPGAGNTIYFGEGSWLTVV.

The chain links TRBV30 to TRBJ1-2; TRBD1 aligns across 7 bases. CDR1 and CDR2 from the germline V gene are GTSNPN and SVGIG (reference sequence). The CDR3 runs 14 residues. V lost 4 bases, J lost 3 bases, and 8 bases stayed unmatched. The CDR3 sequence: CAWKPGQLYYGYTF. DNA of the CDR3: TGTGCCTGGAAGCCGGGACAGCTATACTATGGCTACACCTTC. Drawing the rest from reference TRBV30 and TRBJ1-2, the complete variable domain is SQTIHQWPATLVQPVGSPLSLECTVEGTSNPNLYWYRQAAGRGLQLLFYSVGIGQISSEVPQNLSASRPQDRQFILSSKKLLLSDSGFYLCAWKPGQLYYGYTFGSGTRLTVV.

This chain connects TRBV7-9 to TRBJ2-3, with TRBD2 matching 9 bases. The V gene end was trimmed by 4 bases and the J gene end by 0 bases; junction bases not matched to a gene: 5. The germline V gene encodes CDR1 SEHNR and CDR2 FQNEAQ (reference sequence). The CDR3 covers 16 residues. The CDR3 sequence is CASSYLTSGSTDTQYF. The CDR3 coding sequence is TGTGCCAGCAGCTATTTGACTAGCGGCAGCACAGATACGCAGTATTTT.

This clone was seen at least ten times. J is TRBJ2-1 and V is TRBV9; 10 nucleotides line up with TRBD2. V shed 0 bases, J shed 4 bases, and the junction held 7 bases outside the gene matches. The V gene's germline CDR1 is SGDLS and CDR2 YYNGEE. The CDR3 spans 17 residues. CDR3 coding DNA: TGTGCCAGCAGCGTAGGGACTAGCGGTGGATTATACAATGAGCAGTTCTTC. Protein: CASSVGTSGGLYNEQFF.

This chain connects TRBV28 to TRBJ2-5; D uncertain. The germline CDR1 and CDR2 sequences are MDHEN and SYDVKM. Between the trimmed V and J ends, which lost 4 bases and 11 bases, there was a span of 14 bases. The length of the CDR3 is 12 residues. The CDR3 region is CASSSKSEEQYF. Written as DNA, the CDR3 is TGTGCCAGCAGTTCGAAGTCCGAGGAACAGTACTTC.

This chain connects TRBV6-6 to TRBJ2-2; 8 nucleotides line up with TRBD2. Trimming took 0 bases from V and 7 from J; bases not matched to a gene: 4. The CDR3 totals 15 residues. Germline assignment: CDR1 MNHNY and CDR2 SVGAGI (reference sequence). As DNA, the CDR3 is TGTGCCAGCAGTTACTCGGGGACTAGGGACGGGGAGCTGTTTTTT. Residues: CASSYSGTRDGELFF.

The chain has TRBV19 and TRBJ1-1; TRBD1 is a possible D gene (6 bases). The length of the CDR3 is 13 residues. The V gene lost 6 bases and the J gene lost 7 bases, with 15 bases spanning the gap. CDR1 is LNHDA, CDR2 SQIVND, per germline (reference sequence). The CDR3 loop reads CASRRGGIGEAFF. CDR3 DNA: TGTGCCAGTAGAAGAGGGGGAATCGGTGAAGCTTTCTTT.

This clone was observed a single time. The rearrangement links TRBV5-1 to TRBJ2-2; 10 positions match TRBD2. Germline-derived CDR1 and CDR2 are SGHRS and YFSETQ. Trimming at V came to 1 base and at J to 0 bases, leaving 6 bases not matched to a gene. This CDR3 is built from 18 residues. CDR3 in amino acids: CASSLWLAGESNTGELFF. The CDR3 region has the DNA TGCGCCAGCAGCTTGTGGCTAGCGGGAGAATCGAACACCGGGGAGCTGTTTTTT.